Below, 13 T cell receptor beta chains from the same sample are listed, as sequenced in a study of CD8 T cells in ankylosing spondylitis. MiXCR, applied by TCRdb to the 5' RACE reads, yields one record per CDR3 protein. In the table there are about 150,000 distinct CDR3 sequences, under 55% of which are singletons. Specimen: synovial fluid, either unsorted or a sorted T cell fraction (not recorded which). The receptors stem from a male donor with ankylosing spondylitis.

V usage is TRBV11-1 and J usage is TRBJ2-2; D might be TRBD2 (6 bases). From germline, CDR1 is SGHAT and CDR2 FQDESV (reference sequence). The V end was cut by 4 bases, the J end by 5 bases, with 23 bases between. The CDR3 is 18 residues long. CDR3 nucleotide sequence: TGTGCCAGCAGCTGCCTCCGCCTTCGGGGGAGTTGGACCGGGGAGCTGTTTTTT. It specifies CASSCLRLRGSWTGELFF.

The V call is TRBV6-2 or TRBV6-3, the J call TRBJ2-1; D might be TRBD2 (5 bases). Trimming took 4 bases from V and 4 from J, leaving 14 bases between them. This CDR3 comprises 15 residues. CDR1 MNHEY and CDR2 SVGEGT come from the germline V gene. CDR3 in amino acids: CASSLMTIPYNEQFF. CDR3 bases: TGTGCCAGCAGTTTGATGACTATTCCTTACAATGAGCAGTTCTTC.

J is TRBJ2-2 and V is TRBV11-2, with D possibly matching TRBD2 (5 bases). Germline-derived CDR1 and CDR2 are SGHAT and FQNNGV. V shed 1 base and J shed 6 bases, with 9 bases lying between them. This CDR3 spans 14 amino acids. CDR3 sequence reads: CASSLVSSPGELFF. Written as DNA, the CDR3 is TGTGCCAGCAGCTTAGTGTCTAGCCCCGGGGAGCTGTTTTTT.

In DNA form, the CDR3 reads TGTGCCAGCAGCTTGGCCGCTAGCAGGGGCATTCAGTACTTC. It translates to CASSLAASRGIQYF. The gene calls are TRBV5-6 and TRBJ2-4; D is perhaps TRBD1 (6 bases). Germline V CDR1 and CDR2: SGHDT, YYEEEE. The germline V and J ends were trimmed by 0 bases and 9 bases, with 13 bases remaining between them. The CDR3 runs 14 residues.

The chain recombines TRBV29-1 with TRBJ2-7; D is undetermined. CDR3 length equals 13 residues. Trimming took 4 bases from V and 4 from J, leaving 14 bases between them. Germline V gives CDR1 SQVTM, CDR2 ANQGSEA. The CDR3 DNA reads TGCAGCGTTGCTTGGGGTACCCTTTACGAGCAGTACTTC. Translation gives CSVAWGTLYEQYF.

The rearrangement links TRBV5-1 to TRBJ2-3; D may be TRBD2 (5 bases). Between the trimmed V and J ends, which lost 4 bases and 8 bases, there was a span of 17 bases. The CDR3 length is 14 residues. Germline-derived CDR1 and CDR2 are SGHRS and YFSETQ. CDR3 loop: CASSKDGGWGTQYF. For the CDR3, the DNA is TGCGCCAGCAGCAAAGACGGAGGATGGGGTACGCAGTATTTT.

V is TRBV28 and J is TRBJ1-5; the D is unclear. CDR3 size: 14 residues. The germline V and J ends were trimmed by 3 bases and 3 bases, with 9 bases remaining between them. Germline V gives CDR1 MDHEN, CDR2 SYDVKM. DNA of the CDR3: TGTGCCAGCAGTTTGGGAGATTTCAATCAGCCCCAGCATTTT. Translated: CASSLGDFNQPQHF.

The chain is built from TRBV24-1 and TRBJ1-4; TRBD1 is a possible D gene (5 bases). Germline CDR1 is KGHDR and CDR2 is SFDVKD. Trimming shortened V by 1 base and J by 8 bases, and 13 bases separated the two germline ends. The CDR3 is made up of 15 amino acids. CDR3 bases: TGTGCCACCAGTGATTTTGAGAGGGGACGAGAAAAACTGTTTTTT. Translated, it gives CATSDFERGREKLFF.

The rearrangement uses TRBV19 and TRBJ1-2; TRBD1 might be the D (5 bases). The CDR3 loop spans 17 amino acids. The ends were cut back, 3 bases at V and 3 bases at J, with 20 bases in the middle. Germline values: CDR1 LNHDA, CDR2 SQIVND (reference sequence). CDR3: CASSIGLATVSDYGYTF. CDR3 sequence (DNA): TGTGCCAGTAGTATCGGCCTCGCGACAGTCTCCGACTATGGCTACACCTTC.

This clonotype appeared a few times. The chain combines TRBV2 with TRBJ2-7; 8 bases match TRBD2. Germline CDR1 reads SNHLY; CDR2 reads FYNNEI. This CDR3 region has 22 residues. With V trimmed by 0 bases and J by 3 bases, 25 bases remained unmatched. CDR3 DNA: TGTGCCAGCAGTGAAGCGCTTGAAGGCAGGGAGGGTAGCGGGACTACTTTCTACGAGCAGTACTTC. Translated: CASSEALEGREGSGTTFYEQYF.

This clonotype has more than one count but fewer than ten. V is TRBV7-6 and J is TRBJ2-5; tentative D call: TRBD2 (7 bases). Trimming took off 4 bases at V and 5 bases at J, with 17 bases between the two ends. The germline V gene encodes CDR1 SGHVS and CDR2 FNYEAQ. The CDR3 consists of 15 residues. The CDR3 coding sequence is TGTGCCAGCAGCTCCTGGGGGGGCCTAGTGGAGACCCAGTACTTC. Its translation is CASSSWGGLVETQYF. The full variable domain, completed using reference TRBV7-6 and TRBJ2-5, is GAGVSQSPRYKVTKRGQDVALRCDPISGHVSLYWYRQALGQGPEFLTYFNYEAQQDKSGLPNDRFSAERPEGSISTLTIQRTEQRDSAMYRCASSSWGGLVETQYFGPGTRLLVL.

J is TRBJ1-2 and V is TRBV6-1, with a tentative D call TRBD1 (6 bases). The germline V gene encodes CDR1 MNHNS and CDR2 SASEGT. Deletions cut 10 bases from V and 4 bases from J, with 19 bases between. This CDR3 has 14 amino acids. The chain's CDR3 is CATTTQGLSYGYTF. The DNA of the CDR3 is TGTGCCACGACAACTCAGGGGCTAAGCTATGGCTACACCTTC.

The sample holds a few counts of this clonotype. The V gene is TRBV12-3 or TRBV12-4, the J gene TRBJ2-1; 8 bases map to TRBD1. The CDR3 has 15 residues. V was pared by 4 bases and J by 4 bases, with 6 bases of the junction left unmatched. The CDR3 nucleotides are TGTGCCAGCAGTTCCACGGACAGGGCGTACAATGAGCAGTTCTTC. Residues: CASSSTDRAYNEQFF.